This TCR beta chain came from a study of cytomegalovirus exposure and HLA in healthy donors. Turning to this clone: The antigen is not known.

Germline V lookup: CDR1 SGHDN, CDR2 FVKESK. The CDR3 sequence is 13 residues long. V dropped 6 bases and J dropped 3 bases, with 12 bases sitting between them. Study-wide points: It was approximately 150 TCR beta chains that were listed as cytomegalovirus-associated. A prior analysis recorded that most TCR beta V segments were productive about 87% or about 30% of the time. CMV serostatus was the only immune exposure information that was available. Later analysis demonstrated an association between a missense DCLRE1C variant and TCR beta V- and J-gene trimming.

The study ran its PCR with 60 Vbeta and 13 Jbeta primers. Some clones are missing from TCRdb's copy, which holds only in-frame ones; the method was immunoSEQ multiplex PCR. The sample shows over 150,000 clones, approximately 69% of them seen only once. The origin of this receptor is a man aged 25-45 years in good health and CMV-seronegative. The sequenced material came from PBMCs. This rearrangement joins TRBV14 to TRBJ2-7; D is unresolved. CDR3 loop: CASSSWPLYEQYF. The CDR3 DNA reads TGTGCCAGCAGTTCCTGGCCCCTCTACGAGCAGTACTTC.